This T cell receptor (beta chain) emerged from a study of beta chain features in type 1 diabetes. As for the study in general: The number of sorted cells examined across all samples was 107,917,701. The study, taken as a whole, reports: Significant though moderate, a shortening of TCRB CDR3s appeared in all four CD4+ subsets of Type 1 diabetes patients.

V was clipped by 3 bases and J by 1 base, with 15 bases between them. Germline V gene lookup returns CDR1 KGHSH and CDR2 LQKENI. The CDR3 runs 16 residues. This clone was found a few times. What it recognizes is unknown. cDNA synthesis used the whole RNA isolate, giving expressed TCRB sequences. Profiling relied on immunoSEQ multiplex PCR, and the TCRdb table lists in-frame clones only, not all of them. The profile shows about 280,000 clones, approximately 16% of them singletons. This TCR was recovered from a young man with type 1 diabetes. Sequences were obtained from naive CD4+ T cells from blood. This rearrangement joins TRBV18 to TRBJ1-2; D unresolved. The CDR3 sequence: CASSPSTEPVNYGYTF. The CDR3 DNA reads TGTGCCAGCTCACCTTCTACAGAGCCCGTTAACTATGGCTACACCTTC.